These 30 T cell receptor beta chains were all obtained from the same sample, sequenced in a study of blood T cell repertoires in COVID-19. Only in-frame clones appear in the TCRdb table, and some are missing; sequencing was by immunoSEQ multiplex PCR. The table includes around 280,000 clones, around 90% detected once. Sample: PBMCs or T cells enriched from blood (not recorded which). These receptors originate from a young woman with acute COVID-19.

The V and J genes are TRBV3-1 (or the pseudogene TRBV3-2) and TRBJ1-6, with unresolved D. The CDR3 is made up of 13 amino acids. V was pared by 4 bases and J by 10 bases, with 11 bases between. Germline V gene lookup returns CDR1 LGHDT and CDR2 YNNKEL (reference sequence). CDR3 in amino acids: CASSRREGSPLHF. CDR3 DNA: TGTGCCAGCAGCCGTCGGGAGGGCTCACCCCTCCACTTT.

The V and J genes are TRBV28 and TRBJ2-3; TRBD2 matches 10 bases. V was clipped by 4 bases and J by 4 bases; unmatched bases: 5. Germline CDR1 MDHEN, CDR2 SYDVKM. The CDR3 is 15 amino acids. CDR3 region: CASSSGTSVADTQYF. The CDR3, as DNA: TGTGCCAGCAGTTCCGGGACTAGCGTCGCAGATACGCAGTATTTT.

V gene TRBV27 combines with J gene TRBJ2-7; 10 bases agree with TRBD2. CDR3 length equals 15 residues. J lost 2 bases, V lost 2 bases, and 3 bases had no gene match. Per germline, CDR1 MNHEY and CDR2 SMNVEV (reference sequence). The chain's CDR3 is CASSLTSGTAYEQYF. The CDR3 region has the DNA TGTGCCAGCAGTTTAACTAGCGGGACCGCCTACGAGCAGTACTTC.

V usage is TRBV5-4 and J usage is TRBJ2-1; 8 nucleotides line up with TRBD2. The CDR3 runs 15 residues. Per germline, CDR1 SGHNT and CDR2 YYREEE (reference sequence). J lost 9 bases, V lost 4 bases, and 12 bases had no gene match. The CDR3: CASSPRLASAPEQFF. The CDR3 nucleotides are TGTGCCAGCAGCCCAAGACTAGCGAGTGCCCCTGAGCAGTTCTTC.

The V and J genes are TRBV7-9 and TRBJ2-5; 10 bases line up with TRBD1. CDR3 length: 14 residues. Germline values: CDR1 SEHNR, CDR2 FQNEAQ (reference sequence). J was trimmed by 5 bases and V by 3 bases; bases with no gene match: 3. This CDR3 reads CASSLGQGYETQYF. In DNA form, the CDR3 reads TGTGCCAGCAGCTTGGGACAGGGGTATGAGACCCAGTACTTC.

This chain uses TRBV3-1 (or the pseudogene TRBV3-2) with TRBJ1-3, with D hard to call. Trimming took off 4 bases at V and 1 base at J, with 11 bases between the two ends. This CDR3 contains 15 residues. Per the germline V gene, CDR1 is LGHDT and CDR2 is YNNKEL (reference sequence). In DNA form, the CDR3 reads TGTGCCAGCAGCCTAGCCGGAGGGTCTGGAAACACCATATATTTT. It specifies CASSLAGGSGNTIYF.

The chain uses TRBV4-2 and TRBJ2-5, with TRBD1 matching over 11 bases. Unmatched junction bases numbered 8, after V lost 3 bases and J lost 5 bases. Per the germline V gene, CDR1 is LGHNA and CDR2 is YNFKEQ. The CDR3 is made up of 16 amino acids. The CDR3 protein is CASSQERTGGRETQYF. In DNA form, the CDR3 reads TGTGCCAGCAGCCAGGAAAGGACAGGGGGCAGGGAGACCCAGTACTTC.

V usage is TRBV5-6 and J usage is TRBJ2-4; D uncertain. Germline V gene sequence: CDR1 SGHDT, CDR2 YYEEEE. The CDR3 spans 17 residues. V was cut by 3 bases and J by 0 bases, with 16 bases left in between. The chain's CDR3 is CASSSLHWALAKNIQYF. CDR3 bases: TGTGCCAGCAGCTCCCTACACTGGGCTTTAGCCAAAAACATTCAGTACTTC.

The gene calls are TRBV5-8 and TRBJ2-1, with a possible D match to TRBD1 (5 bases). Germline CDR1 and CDR2: SGHTS and YDEGEE. The CDR3 spans 15 residues. The V and J ends lost 4 bases and 8 bases respectively, with 19 bases between them. This chain's CDR3 is CASSQGSIRVYEQFF. The CDR3 nucleotides are TGTGCCAGCAGCCAGGGCAGTATAAGGGTGTATGAGCAGTTCTTC. The full variable domain, with the rest looked up from reference TRBV5-8 and TRBJ2-1, is EAGVTQSPTHLIKTRGQQATLRCSPISGHTSVYWYQQALGLGLQFLLWYDEGEERNRGNFPPRFSGRQFPNYSSELNVNALELEDSALYLCASSQGSIRVYEQFFGPGTRLTVL.

This chain uses TRBV3-1 (or the pseudogene TRBV3-2) with TRBJ1-2; no reliable D call. CDR1 is LGHDT and CDR2 is YNNKEL in the germline V gene (reference sequence). CDR3 length: 12 residues. Between the trimmed V and J ends, which lost 1 base and 5 bases, there was a span of 5 bases. The DNA for the CDR3 is TGTGCCAGCAGCCAAGCTACGTATGGCTACACCTTC. It translates to CASSQATYGYTF.

The chain joins TRBV19 to TRBJ1-4; 7 bases fit TRBD1. The CDR3 covers 14 residues. J lost 4 bases, V lost 5 bases, and 4 bases had no gene match. In germline, CDR1 is LNHDA, CDR2 SQIVND (reference sequence). CDR3 DNA: TGTGCCAGTAGTGGGACAGCTCTTAATGAAAAACTGTTTTTT. Translated: CASSGTALNEKLFF.

The chain employs TRBV7-2 and TRBJ2-3; 10 bases line up with TRBD2. V was pared by 1 base and J by 0 bases, with 4 bases of the junction left unmatched. Germline CDR1 is SGHTA and CDR2 is FQGNSA. This CDR3 has 17 residues. The CDR3 DNA is TGTGCCAGCAGCTTAGATGGACTAGCGGCCAGCACAGATACGCAGTATTTT. It translates to CASSLDGLAASTDTQYF.

The chain couples TRBV6-5 to TRBJ1-6; D possibly corresponds to TRBD1 (5 bases). Trimming shortened V by 6 bases and J by 10 bases, and 13 bases separated the two germline ends. This CDR3 contains 13 residues. Germline CDR1 is MNHEY and CDR2 is SVGAGI. CDR3 in amino acids: CASSGEGWSPLHF. The CDR3 region has the DNA TGTGCCAGCAGCGGGGAGGGGTGGTCACCCCTCCACTTT.

The chain recombines TRBV6-4 with TRBJ2-1, with a possible D match to TRBD1 (5 bases). CDR3 length equals 16 residues. V dropped 6 bases and J dropped 4 bases, with 19 bases sitting between them. Germline-derived CDR1 and CDR2 are MRHNA and SNTAGT. CDR3 protein: CASSADSQAIYNEQFF. The DNA of the CDR3 is TGTGCCAGCAGCGCAGACAGCCAAGCAATTTACAATGAGCAGTTCTTC.

This clone was seen just once. The chain joins TRBV6-5 to TRBJ2-2; TRBD2 agrees at 8 bases. The germline CDR1 and CDR2 sequences are MNHEY and SVGAGI. CDR3 size: 14 residues. Germline trimming cut 10 bases from V and 7 bases from J; bases unmatched to any gene: 11. The DNA of the CDR3 is TGTGCCACCTATGAGCGGGAGTGGGGCGGGGAGCTGTTTTTT. Protein: CATYEREWGGELFF.

The rearrangement links TRBV7-9 to TRBJ1-4; TRBD1 aligns across 8 bases. This CDR3 has 16 residues. Germline loops: CDR1 SEHNR, CDR2 FQNEAQ (reference sequence). The J segment lost 7 bases and the V segment lost 5 bases, leaving 12 bases of the junction unmatched. The CDR3 nucleotides read TGTGCCAGCAGCCGTGACCAGGGGGCCAAGGGTGAAAAACTGTTTTTT. Translated: CASSRDQGAKGEKLFF.

J is TRBJ2-7 and V is TRBV5-4; 8 bases match TRBD2. CDR1 is SGHNT, CDR2 YYREEE, per germline (reference sequence). The CDR3 sequence is 16 residues long. Unmatched junction bases numbered 10, after V lost 5 bases and J lost 0 bases. The CDR3 nucleotides read TGTGCCAGCAGACCAGGACTAGCCGACAGCTCCTACGAGCAGTACTTC. Encoded protein: CASRPGLADSSYEQYF. Supplemented by reference TRBV5-4 and TRBJ2-7, the full variable domain reads ETGVTQSPTHLIKTRGQQVTLRCSSQSGHNTVSWYQQALGQGPQFIFQYYREEENGRGNFPPRFSGLQFPNYSSELNVNALELDDSALYLCASRPGLADSSYEQYFGPGTRLTVT.

The rearrangement joins TRBV27 to TRBJ1-4, with D maybe TRBD1 (6 bases). CDR1 is MNHEY, CDR2 SMNVEV, per germline (reference sequence). CDR3 length: 15 residues. The V end lost 7 bases, the J end lost 1 base, and 13 bases lay between the germline ends. The CDR3 DNA follows: TGTGCCAGCACCCCCGGGGGGCGAACTAATGAAAAACTGTTTTTT. Translation gives CASTPGGRTNEKLFF.

V and J are TRBV7-6 and TRBJ2-1, with a tentative D call TRBD2 (7 bases). The CDR3 totals 13 residues. The V and J ends lost 8 bases and 6 bases respectively, with 14 bases between them. Germline CDR1 and CDR2: SGHVS and FNYEAQ. CDR3 loop: CASPGLQGNEQFF. CDR3 DNA sequence: TGTGCCAGCCCGGGACTACAGGGCAATGAGCAGTTCTTC.

The V gene is TRBV7-8, the J gene TRBJ1-6; 9 positions match TRBD1. The V gene end was trimmed by 5 bases and the J gene end by 10 bases; junction bases not matched to a gene: 12. Germline CDR1 reads SGHVS; CDR2 reads FQNEAQ. This CDR3 contains 16 residues. The CDR3 bases are TGTGCCAGCAGCCAAACCGGGACAGGGCGGGGATCACCCCTCCACTTT. Translating it yields CASSQTGTGRGSPLHF.

The genes are TRBV28 and TRBJ2-3; D remains ambiguous. Looked up from germline, CDR1 is MDHEN and CDR2 is SYDVKM. CDR3 length: 12 residues. V lost 6 bases and J 2 bases, leaving 6 bases between the germline ends. This chain's CDR3 is CASRINTDTQYF. CDR3 coding DNA: TGTGCCAGCAGAATCAACACAGATACGCAGTATTTT.

There are a few counts of this clone. In the same sample, other DNA sequences code for this CDR3. This chain uses TRBV4-1 with TRBJ1-2; D might be TRBD1 (5 bases). Trimming pared 1 base from V and 3 bases from J, leaving 9 bases between. The CDR3 sequence is 14 residues long. Germline V CDR1 and CDR2: MGHRA, YSYEKL. CDR3: CASSQVRGDYGYTF. The CDR3 region has the DNA TGCGCCAGCAGCCAAGTAAGGGGTGACTATGGCTACACCTTC.

CDR3 nucleotides: TGTGCCACCAGTGACCCGACAGGTAACAATGAGCAGTTCTTC. Translating it yields CATSDPTGNNEQFF. V and J are TRBV24-1 and TRBJ2-1; possible D gene TRBD1, 6 bases. Germline assignment: CDR1 KGHDR and CDR2 SFDVKD. V was cut by 4 bases and J by 5 bases, with 11 bases left in between. The CDR3 loop spans 14 amino acids.

This clone was seen repeatedly, ten times or more. The chain couples TRBV30 to TRBJ1-1; 10 nucleotides match TRBD1. This CDR3 has 13 amino acids. The V gene's germline CDR1 is GTSNPN and CDR2 SVGIG (reference sequence). V lost 8 bases and J lost 4; bases outside the gene matches: 7. The chain's CDR3 is CAGEGDRGTEAFF. The CDR3 region has the DNA TGTGCCGGGGAGGGGGACAGGGGCACTGAAGCTTTCTTT.

The chain recombines TRBV6-1 with TRBJ2-7, with 9 bases matching TRBD1. The V gene end was trimmed by 3 bases and the J gene end by 6 bases; junction bases not matched to a gene: 6. Germline V gene lookup returns CDR1 MNHNS and CDR2 SASEGT. The CDR3 totals 14 residues. The CDR3 loop reads CASSDGTGFSEQYF. In nucleotides, the CDR3 is TGTGCCAGCAGTGACGGGACAGGGTTTAGCGAGCAGTACTTC.

The rearrangement uses TRBV21-1 and TRBJ2-1; TRBD2, as called in the table, went unchecked against the DNA. TRBV21-1 is a known pseudogene. The CDR3 covers 14 residues. The CDR3 protein is CASSTTSSSHEQFF. The CDR3 nucleotides are TGTGCCAGCAGCACAACTAGCAGTAGCCATGAGCAGTTCTTC.

The V and J genes are TRBV27 and TRBJ1-1; no clear D gene. Trimming removed 6 bases at V and 1 base at J, with 12 bases between. The CDR3 runs 14 residues. From germline, CDR1 is MNHEY and CDR2 SMNVEV (reference sequence). CDR3 sequence reads: CASRPIGKNTEAFF. CDR3 in DNA: TGTGCCAGCAGGCCTATCGGGAAGAACACTGAAGCTTTCTTT.

This chain links TRBV6-5 with TRBJ1-6, with TRBD1 identical over 8 bases. J gave up 9 bases and V 2 bases, and 3 bases lay outside the gene matches. There are 14 residues in the CDR3. CDR1 and CDR2 from the germline V gene are MNHEY and SVGAGI. CDR3 in amino acids: CASSYGDRTSPLHF. CDR3 DNA: TGTGCCAGCAGTTACGGGGACAGGACTTCACCCCTCCACTTT.

The chain combines TRBV5-1 with TRBJ1-1, with 7 bases that match TRBD1. Germline V gene lookup returns CDR1 SGHRS and CDR2 YFSETQ. The J segment lost 3 bases and the V segment lost 0 bases, leaving 5 bases of the junction unmatched. The CDR3 is made up of 15 amino acids. CDR3 protein: CASSLVGTGDTEAFF. In DNA form, the CDR3 reads TGCGCCAGCAGCTTGGTGGGAACAGGGGACACTGAAGCTTTCTTT. The whole variable domain, filled in from reference TRBV5-1 and TRBJ1-1, reads KAGVTQTPRYLIKTRGQQVTLSCSPISGHRSVSWYQQTPGQGLQFLFEYFSETQRNKGNFPGRFSGRQFSNSRSEMNVSTLELGDSALYLCASSLVGTGDTEAFFGQGTRLTVV.

The CDR3 sequence: CASSLRGSQDTQYF. The CDR3 bases are TGTGCCAGCAGTTTACGAGGGTCCCAGGATACGCAGTATTTT. The chain uses TRBV28 and TRBJ2-3; possible D gene TRBD2, 5 bases. The CDR3 spans 14 residues. Trimming removed 2 bases from V and 6 bases from J, with 12 bases in between. CDR1 is MDHEN and CDR2 is SYDVKM in the germline V gene.